This T cell receptor (beta chain) was retrieved from a study of OX40 agonist ivuxolimab in advanced cancers. Study results and caveats: Dose levels from 0.1 to 3.0 mg/kg saw CD4+ and CD8+ blood T cells expand clonally by week 6. Antigen targets of the expanded peripheral T cells went undetermined.

Comments on this clone: The antigen is not known.

Method: immunoSEQ multiplex PCR; TCRdb's copy keeps in-frame clones and lacks some. This sample carries approximately 58,000 clones, roughly four fifths of them seen once, and the ten largest clones take over 0.6%. The CDR3 consists of 18 residues. Germline assignment: CDR1 SGHVS and CDR2 FQNEAQ. V was clipped by 1 base and J by 0 bases, with 19 bases between them. Researchers took blood at baseline, on cycle 4 day 1, and on cycle 7 day 1. This chain connects TRBV7-8 to TRBJ2-7; D gene ambiguous. The sequencing used CD4+ or CD8+ T cells sorted from blood, collected in a trial of the OX40 agonist ivuxolimab. The clonotype originates from an adult with an advanced solid tumor such as melanoma, head and neck, liver or kidney cancer. CDR3 bases: TGTGCCAGCAGCTTAGTAGATTGGGTCCGGAGACACTCCTACGAGCAGTACTTC. Translation: CASSLVDWVRRHSYEQYF. The whole variable domain, remainder taken from reference TRBV7-8 and TRBJ2-7, is GAGVSQSPRYKVAKRGQDVALRCDPISGHVSLFWYQQALGQGPEFLTYFQNEAQLDKSGLPSDRFFAERPEGSVSTLKIQRTQQEDSAVYLCASSLVDWVRRHSYEQYFGPGTRLTVT.